This T cell receptor (beta chain) was identified during a study of beta chain features in type 1 diabetes. Study at large: Patients looked much like healthy donors when it came to age, gender and cell yields. General study results and limits: Researchers report that Type 1 diabetes patients had moderately but significantly shorter TCRB CDR3s across all four CD4+ subsets. Highly expressing activated T cells could be over-counted with a cDNA template. Whether HLA type influences TCRB rearrangement remained unresolved here.

This clone has only a few counts. Antigen: not known. Sequenced material consisted of expressed TCRB transcripts (all of the isolated RNA was reverse transcribed). Produced via immunoSEQ multiplex PCR; TCRdb's table is partial and in-frame only. The profile shows about 160,000 clones, about a tenth of them singletons. Trimming took 6 bases from V and 5 from J; bases not matched to a gene: 7. Germline values: CDR1 MDHEN, CDR2 SYDVKM. The CDR3 runs 15 residues. Sorted CD4+ subsets: naive, central memory, regulatory, stem cell-like memory (CD45RO/CCR7/CD25/CD127/CD95/CD27 panel). Sample: central memory CD4+ T cells from blood. This chain joins TRBV28 and TRBJ2-3; 11 bases fit TRBD2. The TCR originated in a man aged 25-45 years with type 1 diabetes. The chain's CDR3 is CASRGLAGGGDTQYF. As DNA, the CDR3 is TGTGCCAGCAGAGGTCTAGCGGGAGGTGGAGATACGCAGTATTTT.